The next 25 T cell receptor beta chains were all read from a single sample in a study of control samples from healthy donors and cancer patients. Assay: immunoSEQ multiplex PCR; the TCRdb copy retains only in-frame clones and omits some. The table shows more than 65,000 clones, with 70% to 90% occurring only once. Sequenced input: PBMCs. The receptor set was obtained from a woman aged 55-70 years with head and neck cancer.

J is TRBJ1-2 and V is TRBV7-2, with D perhaps matching TRBD1 (6 bases). The CDR3 is 14 amino acids. Per the germline V gene, CDR1 is SGHTA and CDR2 is FQGNSA. Trimming removed 1 base from V and 5 bases from J, with 11 bases in between. CDR3 region: CASSLGTDVYGYTF. CDR3 nucleotides: TGTGCCAGCAGCTTAGGGACAGACGTTTATGGCTACACCTTC.

This rearrangement joins TRBV5-6 to TRBJ2-7; D remains ambiguous. CDR1 and CDR2 from the germline V gene are SGHDT and YYEEEE. V lost 0 bases, J lost 3 bases, and 7 bases lay in between. The CDR3 sequence is 13 residues long. The CDR3 is CASSLVGYYEQYF. The CDR3 nucleotides read TGTGCCAGCAGCTTGGTTGGGTACTACGAGCAGTACTTC.

This clone was recorded only once. The chain is built from TRBV28 and TRBJ1-6; D is uncertain. V was clipped by 5 bases and J by 5 bases, with 4 bases between them. This CDR3 is built from 12 residues. CDR1 is MDHEN and CDR2 is SYDVKM in the germline V gene. For the CDR3, the DNA is TGTGCCAGCAGTCTGAATAATTCACCCCTCCACTTT. Protein product: CASSLNNSPLHF.

The gene calls are TRBV7-2 and TRBJ1-4; unclear D gene. CDR3 length: 14 residues. The V end lost 2 bases, the J end lost 1 base, and 5 bases lay between the germline ends. Germline values: CDR1 SGHTA, CDR2 FQGNSA. The CDR3 here is CASSLRRTNEKLFF. The DNA of the CDR3 is TGTGCCAGCAGCTTACGGAGAACTAATGAAAAACTGTTTTTT.

The gene calls are TRBV5-4 and TRBJ1-1; D is perhaps TRBD1 (6 bases). The CDR3 contains 15 residues. V lost 4 bases to trimming and J lost 4 bases, with 17 bases between them. Germline V lookup: CDR1 SGHNT, CDR2 YYREEE (reference sequence). The CDR3 region has the DNA TGTGCCAGCAGCCCGCAGGGGAGGGGAAGCACTGAAGCTTTCTTT. This translates into CASSPQGRGSTEAFF.

The rearrangement joins TRBV4-1 to TRBJ2-5, with D maybe TRBD1 (5 bases). CDR3 length: 15 residues. Deletions cut 0 bases from V and 9 bases from J, with 17 bases between. Germline CDR1 MGHRA, CDR2 YSYEKL. CDR3 sequence: CASSQDTPQPRAQYF. Here the CDR3 DNA reads TGCGCCAGCAGCCAAGATACCCCACAGCCCAGGGCCCAGTACTTC.

The V gene is TRBV5-6, the J gene TRBJ2-3; 8 bases are shared with TRBD2. CDR3 length equals 18 residues. Germline lookup yields CDR1 SGHDT and CDR2 YYEEEE. The V gene end was trimmed by 2 bases and the J gene end by 3 bases; junction bases not matched to a gene: 14. The CDR3 DNA reads as TGTGCCAGCAGCTTACCGGGACTAGTGATCACGGGGACAGATACGCAGTATTTT. This encodes CASSLPGLVITGTDTQYF.

The genes are TRBV19 and TRBJ2-2; D may correspond to TRBD1 or TRBD2 (5 bases each). CDR3 size: 13 residues. Trimming pared 6 bases from V and 6 bases from J, leaving 11 bases between. The germline V gene has CDR1 LNHDA and CDR2 SQIVND (reference sequence). CDR3 coding DNA: TGTGCCAGTAGCCTTATGGGGGCCGGGGAGCTGTTTTTT. The encoded protein is CASSLMGAGELFF.

The rearrangement joins TRBV2 to TRBJ2-5, with TRBD2 identical over 9 bases. The CDR3 length is 15 residues. The V gene's germline CDR1 is SNHLY and CDR2 FYNNEI. Trimming took 2 bases from V and 5 from J; bases not matched to a gene: 6. CDR3 in DNA: TGTGCCAGCAGTGAAAGGCGGGAGGGGTGGGAGACCCAGTACTTC. The encoded protein is CASSERREGWETQYF.

This clone was recorded once. This chain uses TRBV5-4 with TRBJ1-4, with TRBD1 identical over 7 bases. Unmatched junction bases numbered 5, after V lost 0 bases and J lost 6 bases. The germline gives CDR1 SGHNT, CDR2 YYREEE (reference sequence). The CDR3 extends over 15 amino acids. Written as DNA, the CDR3 is TGTGCCAGCAGCTTGGACCCCACAGGGGATGAAAAACTGTTTTTT. As protein: CASSLDPTGDEKLFF. Combining the CDR3 with reference TRBV5-4 and TRBJ1-4 gives the whole variable domain ETGVTQSPTHLIKTRGQQVTLRCSSQSGHNTVSWYQQALGQGPQFIFQYYREEENGRGNFPPRFSGLQFPNYSSELNVNALELDDSALYLCASSLDPTGDEKLFFGSGTQLSVL.

J is TRBJ2-5 and V is TRBV9; no clear D gene. V lost 0 bases and J lost 1, with 13 bases in between. This CDR3 comprises 16 residues. Per germline, CDR1 SGDLS and CDR2 YYNGEE. In DNA form, the CDR3 reads TGTGCCAGCAGCGTAGGGCAGCCTATGGTCCAAGAGACCCAGTACTTC. This translates into CASSVGQPMVQETQYF.

The chain uses TRBV18 and TRBJ1-1; D gene unclear. The V gene's germline CDR1 is KGHSH and CDR2 LQKENI. With 6 bases removed from V and 0 bases from J, the gap between germline ends came to 17 bases. This CDR3 has 16 residues. DNA of the CDR3: TGTGCCAGCTCCCTTGAATCCATGGTTCTGAACACTGAAGCTTTCTTT. It specifies CASSLESMVLNTEAFF.

The chain combines TRBV9 with TRBJ1-1; 7 bases map to TRBD1. V shed 4 bases, J shed 5 bases, and the junction held 11 bases outside the gene matches. CDR1 and CDR2 from the germline V gene are SGDLS and YYNGEE. The CDR3 sequence is 15 residues long. The CDR3 sequence is CASSPWGTGATEAFF. The DNA of the CDR3 is TGTGCCAGCAGCCCCTGGGGCACAGGGGCTACTGAAGCTTTCTTT.

The gene calls are TRBV19 and TRBJ1-6; no clear D. The germline V gene encodes CDR1 LNHDA and CDR2 SQIVND (reference sequence). V lost 4 bases and J 4 bases, leaving 14 bases between the germline ends. The CDR3 loop spans 16 amino acids. The CDR3: CASSNAGSGYNSPLHF. The CDR3 DNA is TGTGCCAGTAGTAACGCCGGGTCTGGATATAATTCACCCCTCCACTTT.

The chain employs TRBV18 and TRBJ2-7; tentative D call: TRBD1 (6 bases). The CDR3 consists of 14 residues. Germline CDR1 and CDR2: KGHSH and LQKENI. V lost 2 bases, J lost 3 bases, and 11 bases lay in between. CDR3: CASSPAGVIYEQYF. CDR3 in DNA: TGTGCCAGCTCACCAGCAGGGGTGATCTACGAGCAGTACTTC.

V and J are TRBV4-2 and TRBJ2-7, with 7 bases lining up with TRBD1. Germline assignment: CDR1 LGHNA and CDR2 YNFKEQ. The CDR3 sequence is 14 residues long. V lost 4 bases and J lost 5; bases outside the gene matches: 8. The CDR3 loop reads CASSPLDRTNEQYF. The CDR3 DNA reads TGTGCCAGCAGCCCCTTGGACAGGACAAACGAGCAGTACTTC.

This chain joins TRBV28 and TRBJ2-5, with 7 bases fitting TRBD1. The J segment lost 1 base and the V segment lost 5 bases, leaving 7 bases of the junction unmatched. CDR1 and CDR2 from the germline V gene are MDHEN and SYDVKM. The CDR3 has 15 residues. The CDR3 coding sequence is TGTGCCAGCAGTACCCGGACAGGCTCCCAAGAGACCCAGTACTTC. The encoded protein is CASSTRTGSQETQYF.

This chain links TRBV27 with TRBJ2-7; D might be TRBD2 (5 bases). This CDR3 contains 14 residues. V was clipped by 5 bases and J by 6 bases, with 17 bases between them. Looked up from germline, CDR1 is MNHEY and CDR2 is SMNVEV (reference sequence). The CDR3 loop is CASSTDTRGAEQYF. DNA for the CDR3: TGTGCCAGCAGTACCGACACCCGGGGTGCCGAGCAGTACTTC.

The rearrangement joins TRBV20-1 to TRBJ2-5, with D unresolved. There are 11 residues in the CDR3. Germline V gene sequence: CDR1 DFQATT, CDR2 SNEGSKA (reference sequence). Deletions cut 5 bases from V and 1 base from J, with 5 bases between. This CDR3 reads CSAAPQETQYF. The CDR3 DNA reads TGCAGTGCTGCTCCCCAAGAGACCCAGTACTTC.

This chain links TRBV6-5 with TRBJ1-1, with D unclear. The germline V gene encodes CDR1 MNHEY and CDR2 SVGAGI. The CDR3 totals 14 residues. Trimming took off 5 bases at V and 3 bases at J, with 13 bases between the two ends. The CDR3 region is CASSRTSGDTEAFF. The CDR3 nucleotides are TGTGCCAGCAGTCGAACCAGTGGGGACACTGAAGCTTTCTTT.

The rearrangement uses TRBV6-2 or TRBV6-3 and TRBJ2-3; D ambiguous. The CDR3 totals 12 residues. CDR1 is MNHEY and CDR2 is SVGEGT in the germline V gene. V gave up 6 bases and J gave up 2 bases, with 6 bases separating them. In DNA, the CDR3 is TGTGCCAGCAGCCTCTTCACAGATACGCAGTATTTT. It is translated as CASSLFTDTQYF.

Of note for this clone: Other DNA sequences in the sample encode the same CDR3. This rearrangement joins TRBV18 to TRBJ1-2, with D possibly matching TRBD1 (6 bases). Trimming took 4 bases from V and 5 from J, leaving 14 bases between them. Per the germline V gene, CDR1 is KGHSH and CDR2 is LQKENI. The CDR3 runs to 14 residues. In nucleotides, the CDR3 is TGTGCCAGCTCACATAACACAGGGTCTTATGGCTACACCTTC. It is translated as CASSHNTGSYGYTF.

The chain links TRBV11-2 to TRBJ2-5; D ambiguous. This CDR3 contains 15 residues. Per germline, CDR1 SGHAT and CDR2 FQNNGV. V lost 2 bases and J lost 2, with 12 bases in between. The CDR3 protein is CASSLLAPGQETQYF. The CDR3 DNA reads TGTGCCAGCAGCTTATTGGCTCCCGGTCAAGAGACCCAGTACTTC.

The chain uses TRBV11-2 and TRBJ2-5, with D unresolved. The germline V gene encodes CDR1 SGHAT and CDR2 FQNNGV. V was shortened by 0 bases and J by 2 bases, with 10 bases between the two germline ends. This CDR3 has 15 residues. CDR3 nucleotide sequence: TGTGCCAGCAGCTTAGATTCTGTGGGACAAGAGACCCAGTACTTC. It codes for CASSLDSVGQETQYF.

V usage is TRBV7-2 and J usage is TRBJ2-2; D is unresolved. The CDR3 is 15 residues long. Germline-derived CDR1 and CDR2 are SGHTA and FQGNSA. The V end lost 3 bases, the J end lost 0 bases, and 8 bases lay between the germline ends. DNA for the CDR3: TGTGCCAGCAGCTTCCACGCAGCGAACACCGGGGAGCTGTTTTTT. It is translated as CASSFHAANTGELFF.